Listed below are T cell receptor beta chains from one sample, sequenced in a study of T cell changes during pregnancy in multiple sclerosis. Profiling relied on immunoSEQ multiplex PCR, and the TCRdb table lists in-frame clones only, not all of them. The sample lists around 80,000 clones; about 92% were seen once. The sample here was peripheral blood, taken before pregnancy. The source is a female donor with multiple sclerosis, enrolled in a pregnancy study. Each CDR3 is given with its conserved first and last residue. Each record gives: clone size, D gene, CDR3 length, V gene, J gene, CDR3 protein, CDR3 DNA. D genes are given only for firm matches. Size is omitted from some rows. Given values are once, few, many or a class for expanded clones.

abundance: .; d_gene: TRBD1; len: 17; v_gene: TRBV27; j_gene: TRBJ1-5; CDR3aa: CASSYNRGKWGNQPQHF; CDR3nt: TGTGCCAGCAGTTACAACAGGGGAAAGTGGGGCAATCAGCCCCAGCATTTT
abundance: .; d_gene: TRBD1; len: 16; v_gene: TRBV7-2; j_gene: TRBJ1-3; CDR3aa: CASSPTGYLPGNTIYF; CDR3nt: TGTGCCAGCAGCCCGACAGGGTATTTGCCTGGAAACACCATATATTTT
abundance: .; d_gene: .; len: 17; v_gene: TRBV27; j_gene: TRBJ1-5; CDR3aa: CASSLSIRGGSNQPQHF; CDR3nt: TGTGCCAGCAGTTTATCGATCCGGGGTGGCAGCAATCAGCCCCAGCATTTT
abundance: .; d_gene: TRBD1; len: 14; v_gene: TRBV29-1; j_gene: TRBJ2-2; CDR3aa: CSARDRGRTGELFF; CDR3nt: TGCAGCGCTCGGGACAGGGGAAGGACCGGGGAGCTGTTTTTT
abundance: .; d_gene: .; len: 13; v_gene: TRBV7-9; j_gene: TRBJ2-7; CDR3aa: CASSPGTYYEQYF; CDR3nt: TGTGCCAGCAGCCCCGGGACATATTACGAGCAGTACTTC
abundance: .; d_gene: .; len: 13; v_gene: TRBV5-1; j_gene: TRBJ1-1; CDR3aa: CASRPVVNTEAFF; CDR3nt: TGCGCCAGCAGGCCGGTGGTGAACACTGAAGCTTTCTTT
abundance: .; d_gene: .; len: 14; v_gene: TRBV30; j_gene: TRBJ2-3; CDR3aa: CAWSVLSGTDTQYF; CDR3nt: TGTGCCTGGAGTGTACTTTCGGGAACAGATACGCAGTATTTT
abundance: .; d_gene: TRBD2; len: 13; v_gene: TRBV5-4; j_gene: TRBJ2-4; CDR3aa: CATQGGSKNIQYF; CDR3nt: TGTGCCACCCAGGGCGGGAGTAAAAACATTCAGTACTTC
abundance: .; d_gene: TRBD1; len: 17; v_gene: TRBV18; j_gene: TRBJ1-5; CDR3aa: CASSLGQGALSNQPQHF; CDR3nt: TGTGCCAGCTCACTTGGACAGGGGGCGCTTAGTAATCAGCCCCAGCATTTT
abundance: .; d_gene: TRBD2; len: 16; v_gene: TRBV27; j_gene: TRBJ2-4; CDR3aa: CASSPAGTSGERIQYF; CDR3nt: TGTGCCAGCAGCCCAGCGGGGACTAGCGGGGAACGAATTCAGTACTTC
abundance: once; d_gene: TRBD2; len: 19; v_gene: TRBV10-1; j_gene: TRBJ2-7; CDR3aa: CASSETLLAVIKSNYEQYF; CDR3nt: TGCGCCAGCAGTGAAACCCTCCTAGCGGTCATCAAAAGTAATTACGAGCAGTACTTC
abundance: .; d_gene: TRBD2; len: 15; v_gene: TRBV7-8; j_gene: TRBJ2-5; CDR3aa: CASSLASGRGETQYF; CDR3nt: TGTGCCAGCAGCTTAGCTAGCGGGAGGGGGGAGACCCAGTACTTC
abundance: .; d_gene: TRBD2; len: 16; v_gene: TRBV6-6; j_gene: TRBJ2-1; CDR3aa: CASSYALAGERNEQFF; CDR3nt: TGTGCCAGCAGTTATGCCCTAGCGGGAGAAAGAAATGAGCAGTTCTTC
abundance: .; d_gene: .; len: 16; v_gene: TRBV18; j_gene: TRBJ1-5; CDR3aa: CASSPSGTGVDQPQHF; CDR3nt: TGTGCCAGCTCACCATCCGGGACGGGGGTGGACCAGCCCCAGCATTTT
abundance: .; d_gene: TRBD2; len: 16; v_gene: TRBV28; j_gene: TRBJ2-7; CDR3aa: CASSRPLAGGSYEQYF; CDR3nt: TGTGCCAGCAGTCGGCCTCTAGCGGGAGGCTCCTACGAGCAGTACTTC
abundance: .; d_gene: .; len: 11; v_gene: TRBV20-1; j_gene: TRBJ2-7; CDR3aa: CSAPARYEQYF; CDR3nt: TGCAGTGCTCCTGCGCGTTACGAGCAGTACTTC
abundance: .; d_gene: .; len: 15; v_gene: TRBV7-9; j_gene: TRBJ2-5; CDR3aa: CASSLPPGGLQTQYF; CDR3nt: TGTGCCAGCAGCTTACCCCCGGGGGGCTTACAGACCCAGTACTTC
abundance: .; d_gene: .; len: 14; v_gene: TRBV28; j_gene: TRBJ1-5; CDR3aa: CASSLRGGGQPQHF; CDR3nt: TGTGCCAGCAGTTTAAGAGGCGGGGGTCAGCCCCAGCATTTT
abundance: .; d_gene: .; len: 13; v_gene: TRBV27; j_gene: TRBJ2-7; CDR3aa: CASKAAGTYEQYF; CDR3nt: TGTGCCAGCAAGGCCGCAGGTACCTACGAGCAGTACTTC
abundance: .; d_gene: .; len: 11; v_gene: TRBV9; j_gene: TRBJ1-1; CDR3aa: CASSVGQEAFF; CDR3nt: TGTGCCAGCAGCGTAGGACAGGAAGCTTTCTTT
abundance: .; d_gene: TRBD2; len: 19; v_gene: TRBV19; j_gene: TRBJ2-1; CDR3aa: CASSRRTSGGESSYNEQFF; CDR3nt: TGTGCCAGTAGTCGGCGGACTAGCGGGGGGGAAAGCTCCTACAATGAGCAGTTCTTC
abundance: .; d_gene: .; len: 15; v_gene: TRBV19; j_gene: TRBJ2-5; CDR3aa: CASSSDTRVKETQYF; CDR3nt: TGTGCCAGTAGTTCCGACACTCGAGTGAAAGAGACCCAGTACTTC
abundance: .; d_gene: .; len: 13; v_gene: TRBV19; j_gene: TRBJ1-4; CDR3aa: CASSISPVEKLFF; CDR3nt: TGTGCCAGTAGTATTTCCCCAGTTGAAAAACTGTTTTTT
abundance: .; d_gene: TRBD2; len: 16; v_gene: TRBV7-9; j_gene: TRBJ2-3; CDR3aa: CASSPTSGRETDTQYF; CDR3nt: TGTGCCAGCAGCCCGACTAGCGGGAGGGAAACAGATACGCAGTATTTT
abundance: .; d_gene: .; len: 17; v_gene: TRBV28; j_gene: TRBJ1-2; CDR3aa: CASSFYGSGQGSYGYTF; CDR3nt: TGTGCCAGCAGTTTTTACGGCTCCGGGCAGGGGAGCTATGGCTACACCTTC